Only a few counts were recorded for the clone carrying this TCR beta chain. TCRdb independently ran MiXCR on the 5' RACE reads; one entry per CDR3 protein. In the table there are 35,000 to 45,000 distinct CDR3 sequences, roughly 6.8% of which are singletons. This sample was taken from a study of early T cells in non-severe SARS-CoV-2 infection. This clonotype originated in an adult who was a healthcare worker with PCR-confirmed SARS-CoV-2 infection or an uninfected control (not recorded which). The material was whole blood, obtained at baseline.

The CDR3 protein is CASSLRWLAGDEQYF. The CDR3 DNA reads as TGTGCCAGCAGCTTAAGATGGCTAGCGGGCGACGAGCAGTACTTC. J is TRBJ2-7 and V is TRBV11-2, with 8 nucleotides matching TRBD2. The CDR3 contains 15 residues. Germline values: CDR1 SGHAT, CDR2 FQNNGV. The trim removed 2 bases at V and 5 bases at J, leaving 8 bases unmatched.